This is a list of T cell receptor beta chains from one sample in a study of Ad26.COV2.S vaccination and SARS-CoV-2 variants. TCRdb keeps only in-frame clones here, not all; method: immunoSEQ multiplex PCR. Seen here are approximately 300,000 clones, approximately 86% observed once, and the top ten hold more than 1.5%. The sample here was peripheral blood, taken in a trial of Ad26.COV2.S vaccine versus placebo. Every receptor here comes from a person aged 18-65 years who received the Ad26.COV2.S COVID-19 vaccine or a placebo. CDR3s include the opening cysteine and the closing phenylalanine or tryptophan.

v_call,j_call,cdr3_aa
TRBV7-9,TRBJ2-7,CASSLAPTGGEQYF
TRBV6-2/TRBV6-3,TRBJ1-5,CASSPRWENSNQPQHF
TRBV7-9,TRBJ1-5,CASSLRGSQPQHF
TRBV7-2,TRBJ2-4,CASSREGLAKNIQYF
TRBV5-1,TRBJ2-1,CASSLALAEYNEQFF
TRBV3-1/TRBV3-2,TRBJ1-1,CASSPSSGGYMNTEAFF
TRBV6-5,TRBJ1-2,CASSWPDGGPVGYTF
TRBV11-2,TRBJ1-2,CASSRGIQGGYGYTF
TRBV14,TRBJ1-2,CASSPGTYGYTF
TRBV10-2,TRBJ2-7,CASSEWTSGYEQYF
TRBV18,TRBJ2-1,CASSPSSYNEQFF
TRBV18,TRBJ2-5,CASSPREETQYF
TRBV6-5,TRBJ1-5,CASSLRGNQPQHF
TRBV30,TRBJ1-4,CAWSVSRLGSSNEKLFF
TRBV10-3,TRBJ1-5,CAISSGVNQPQHF
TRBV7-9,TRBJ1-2,CASSPSPGQGIYGYTF
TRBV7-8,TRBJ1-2,CASSFRGDTINYGYTF
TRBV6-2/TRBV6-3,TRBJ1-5,CASSYSSTGGNQPQHF
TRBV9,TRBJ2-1,CASSEEGRRNEQFF
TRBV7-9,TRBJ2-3,CASSLSWSGAPDTQYF
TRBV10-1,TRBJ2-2,CASSRARNTGELFF
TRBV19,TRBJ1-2,CASTGPAGRDVRYGYTF
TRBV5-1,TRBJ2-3,CASSLRTSHTDTQYF
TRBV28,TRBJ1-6,CASSLPGYNSPLHF
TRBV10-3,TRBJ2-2,CAKVYRRGAVF
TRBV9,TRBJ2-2,CASSVVGGSSAGELFF
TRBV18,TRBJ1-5,CASSGQGPGSNQPQHF
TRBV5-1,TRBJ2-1,CASSLGSGDPYNEQFF
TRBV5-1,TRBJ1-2,CASSLGRISMDRYTF
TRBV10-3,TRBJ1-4,CAISEWGEKLFF
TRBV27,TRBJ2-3,CASSPDGSGGAGDTQYF
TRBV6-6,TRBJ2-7,CASCVGLERDEQYF
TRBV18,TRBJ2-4,CASSPAGTENIQYF
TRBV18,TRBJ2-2,CASSEQQGLDTGELFF